A selection of T cell receptor beta chains follows, all from one sample in a study of shared clonotypes between healthy human individuals. Method: immunoSEQ multiplex PCR; TCRdb's copy keeps in-frame clones and lacks some. The table lists some 660,000 clones, 55% to 85% of them singletons. Specimen: memory CD4+ T cells sorted from blood. The source is a woman aged 25 to 39 in good health. Each CDR3 is given with its conserved first and last residue. A D gene is named only where the DNA matches it firmly.

D,J,V,CDR3,DNA
NA,TRBJ1-1,TRBV11-2,CASSFSRTVEAFF,TGTGCCAGCAGCTTTAGTCGGACAGTTGAAGCTTTCTTT
TRBD2,TRBJ2-1,TRBV5-1,CASSLPSLAGHNEQFF,TGCGCCAGCAGCCTCCCTAGCCTAGCGGGACACAATGAGCAGTTCTTC
NA,TRBJ1-2,TRBV6-1,CASSEALLVSGGNGYTF,TGTGCCAGCAGTGAAGCGCTGCTGGTATCCGGGGGTAACGGCTACACCTTC
NA,TRBJ2-1,TRBV4-1,CASSQEISGSSYNEQFF,TGCGCCAGCAGCCAAGAAATTAGCGGTTCCTCCTACAATGAGCAGTTCTTC
NA,TRBJ1-1,TRBV5-1,CASSLFLDTEAFF,TGCGCCAGCAGCTTGTTTCTCGACACTGAAGCTTTCTTT
TRBD2,TRBJ2-2,TRBV29-1,CSVTNTLAGDTGELFF,TGCAGCGTGACGAATACACTAGCGGGCGACACCGGGGAGCTGTTTTTT
NA,TRBJ2-3,TRBV23-1,CASSHSTNRTDTQYF,TGCGCCAGCAGTCACTCGACTAACCGCACAGATACGCAGTATTTT
NA,TRBJ2-1,TRBV5-1,CASSIGDYNEQFF,TGCGCCAGCAGTATAGGAGACTACAATGAGCAGTTCTTC
NA,TRBJ1-5,TRBV2,CASSETYSNQPQHF,TGTGCCAGCAGTGAAACCTATAGCAATCAGCCCCAGCATTTT
TRBD1,TRBJ2-1,TRBV5-4,CASSTAQGAPGNEQFF,TGTGCCAGCAGCACAGCACAGGGGGCGCCGGGCAATGAGCAGTTCTTC
NA,TRBJ1-2,TRBV10-1,CASSVARDGPLGRYTF,TGCGCCAGCAGCGTTGCGAGAGACGGCCCCCTAGGTCGCTACACCTTC
NA,TRBJ1-2,TRBV19,CASSIEEGVDYGYTF,TGTGCCAGTAGTATAGAGGAGGGAGTCGACTATGGCTACACCTTC
TRBD1,TRBJ1-1,TRBV2,CASSEQGAEAFF,TGTGCCAGCAGTGAACAGGGGGCTGAAGCTTTCTTT
NA,TRBJ1-1,TRBV19,CASSPGPQGNTEAFF,TGTGCCAGTAGTCCCGGACCTCAGGGGAACACTGAAGCTTTCTTT
NA,TRBJ1-5,TRBV28,CASSPGVRPQHF,TGTGCCAGCAGTCCCGGGGTTAGGCCCCAGCATTTT
TRBD2,TRBJ2-1,TRBV10-3,CAISEASGRSNNEQFF,TGTGCCATCAGTGAGGCTAGCGGGAGGAGCAACAATGAGCAGTTCTTC